Listed here are 19 T cell receptor beta chains from one sample, sequenced in a study of blood T cell repertoires in COVID-19. Using immunoSEQ multiplex PCR, the repertoire was profiled, and TCRdb retains in-frame clones only, with some absent. The sample lists fewer than 400,000 clones, 85% occurring once. The sample was peripheral blood. Receptor source: a woman aged 18 to 35 with acute or convalescent COVID-19.

The chain combines TRBV9 with TRBJ1-6, with 7 bases matching TRBD1. The V gene's germline CDR1 is SGDLS and CDR2 YYNGEE. The length of the CDR3 is 17 residues. J gave up 5 bases and V 4 bases, and 12 bases lay outside the gene matches. CDR3 in amino acids: CASSSSMNQGDNSPLHF. For the CDR3, the DNA is TGTGCCAGCAGCAGTAGCATGAACCAGGGGGATAATTCACCCCTCCACTTT. Full variable domain (remainder filled in from reference TRBV9 and TRBJ1-6): DSGVTQTPKHLITATGQRVTLRCSPRSGDLSVYWYQQSLDQGLQFLIQYYNGEERAKGNILERFSAQQFPDLHSELNLSSLELGDSALYFCASSSSMNQGDNSPLHFGNGTRLTVT.

The J gene is TRBJ1-2, the V gene TRBV28; D is undetermined. Trimming pared 4 bases from V and 1 base from J, leaving 13 bases between. This CDR3 has 15 amino acids. Germline V gene sequence: CDR1 MDHEN, CDR2 SYDVKM. CDR3 coding DNA: TGTGCCAGCAGTTCAGGCCAACTCTTTAACTATGGCTACACCTTC. Translating gives CASSSGQLFNYGYTF.

The chain employs TRBV13 and TRBJ2-1; TRBD2 matches 15 bases. Per germline, CDR1 PRHDT and CDR2 FYEKMQ (reference sequence). V lost 3 bases, J lost 5 bases, and 2 bases stayed unmatched. The CDR3 is 16 residues long. The CDR3 loop reads CASSLGLAGGNNEQFF. The CDR3 DNA is TGTGCCAGCAGCTTGGGACTAGCGGGAGGAAACAATGAGCAGTTCTTC.

The rearrangement links TRBV25-1 to TRBJ1-2; D call uncertain. Germline V gene sequence: CDR1 MGHDK, CDR2 SYGVNS. CDR3 length: 16 amino acids. The V end lost 2 bases, the J end lost 2 bases, and 15 bases lay between the germline ends. DNA of the CDR3: TGTGCCAGCAGTGAAGGACTCGGGAACGCCAACTATGGCTACACCTTC. This sequence encodes CASSEGLGNANYGYTF.

J is TRBJ2-7 and V is TRBV20-1, with D possibly being TRBD1 (5 bases). The CDR3 loop spans 11 amino acids. V was clipped by 5 bases and J by 3 bases, with 8 bases between them. Germline CDR1 and CDR2: DFQATT and SNEGSKA (reference sequence). CDR3 loop: CSAQQDYEQYF. The CDR3 nucleotides are TGCAGTGCTCAACAGGACTACGAGCAGTACTTC.

This clone appeared a few times. This chain joins TRBV5-1 and TRBJ1-1; 8 bases are a match to TRBD1. Germline CDR1 and CDR2: SGHRS and YFSETQ. The ends lost 2 bases at V and 4 bases at J; junction bases unmatched: 7. The CDR3 runs 15 residues. The CDR3 nucleotides are TGCGCCAGCAGCTTTCAGGGGGCCGAAAGCACTGAAGCTTTCTTT. This translates into CASSFQGAESTEAFF.

The rearrangement links TRBV3-1 (or the pseudogene TRBV3-2) to TRBJ1-1; TRBD1 aligns across 8 bases. The CDR3 runs 15 residues. Germline V lookup: CDR1 LGHDT, CDR2 YNNKEL (reference sequence). The trim removed 6 bases at V and 3 bases at J, leaving 9 bases unmatched. CDR3 residues: CASSPTGDWHTEAFF. The CDR3 nucleotides are TGTGCCAGCAGTCCGACAGGGGACTGGCACACTGAAGCTTTCTTT.

The CDR3 nucleotides are TGTGCCAGCAGCTTATTCGCAGGGAAGAACACTGAAGCTTTCTTT. Translation: CASSLFAGKNTEAFF. The chain is built from TRBV7-8 and TRBJ1-1; maybe TRBD1 (5 bases). This CDR3 has 15 amino acids. Trimming cost V 2 bases and J 1 base, with 11 bases left between them. The V gene's germline CDR1 is SGHVS and CDR2 FQNEAQ.

The chain combines TRBV7-4 with TRBJ2-3, with TRBD2 matching 7 bases. The V segment lost 4 bases and the J segment 2 bases; nucleotides outside the gene matches: 6. Germline V gene sequence: CDR1 SGHVT, CDR2 SQSDAQ. The CDR3 has 15 amino acids. CDR3 sequence: CASSSLGDYTDTQYF. CDR3 coding DNA: TGTGCCAGCAGCTCCCTGGGGGACTACACAGATACGCAGTATTTT.

The chain carries TRBV5-1 and TRBJ2-3; D is perhaps TRBD1 (6 bases). Germline-derived CDR1 and CDR2 are SGHRS and YFSETQ. Trimming stripped 6 bases from V and 0 bases from J, with 20 bases between. The CDR3 spans 17 residues. This CDR3 is CASTARTVGISTDTQYF. CDR3 coding DNA: TGCGCCAGCACCGCACGGACAGTCGGAATTAGCACAGATACGCAGTATTTT.

This chain joins TRBV7-8 and TRBJ1-5, with TRBD1 as a possible D gene (5 bases). V was cut by 5 bases and J by 11 bases, with 19 bases left in between. Germline-derived CDR1 and CDR2 are SGHVS and FQNEAQ. The CDR3 totals 14 residues. Written as DNA, the CDR3 is TGTGCCAGCAGCCTTCAGGGTGTAAGTGTAGCCCAGCATTTT. It yields the protein CASSLQGVSVAQHF.

This clone has a single count. The chain recombines TRBV21-1 with TRBJ2-4; the D call TRBD1 from the table was never checked on the DNA. TRBV21-1 is an annotated pseudogene. The CDR3 contains 16 residues. For the CDR3, the DNA is TGTGCCAGCAGCAAAGAGGGGACAGTAAATTTGGACATTCAGTACTTC. This codes for CASSKEGTVNLDIQYF.

The chain couples TRBV6-5 to TRBJ2-1; D is possibly TRBD1 (7 bases). The CDR3 contains 11 residues. CDR1 is MNHEY and CDR2 is SVGAGI in the germline V gene. As DNA, the CDR3 is TGTGTGGCAGGGGGGAATAATGAGCAGTTCTTC. The encoded protein is CVAGGNNEQFF.

The rearrangement uses TRBV11-2 and TRBJ1-3; D may be TRBD1 (6 bases). Trimming shortened V by 5 bases and J by 4 bases, and 12 bases separated the two germline ends. The CDR3 loop spans 14 amino acids. Germline loops: CDR1 SGHAT, CDR2 FQNNGV. The CDR3 nucleotides are TGTGCCAGCAGCGCTACAGGGTACGGAAACACCATATATTTT. It is translated as CASSATGYGNTIYF.

This sequence joins TRBV5-1 and TRBJ1-3; no clear D. Trimming took off 7 bases at V and 0 bases at J, with 8 bases between the two ends. This CDR3 region has 13 residues. Germline lookup yields CDR1 SGHRS and CDR2 YFSETQ. CDR3 nucleotides: TGCGCCAGCCAGGATAGCTCTGGAAACACCATATATTTT. It yields the protein CASQDSSGNTIYF.

The chain carries TRBV10-3 and TRBJ2-1; 8 nucleotides agree with TRBD2. The trim removed 8 bases at V and 7 bases at J, leaving 7 bases unmatched. The V gene's germline CDR1 is ENHRY and CDR2 SYGVKD. This CDR3 region has 13 residues. The CDR3 coding sequence is TGTGCCATCCGCCGGGAGGGGGGGAATGAGCAGTTCTTC. This translates into CAIRREGGNEQFF.

The CDR3 DNA follows: TGCGCCAGCAGCCAAGATCAGAGGCCGGAGCCCCTCCACTTT. This sequence encodes CASSQDQRPEPLHF. This chain links TRBV4-1 with TRBJ1-6; D call uncertain. CDR3 size: 14 residues. The germline gives CDR1 MGHRA, CDR2 YSYEKL. The ends were cut back, 0 bases at V and 13 bases at J, with 13 bases in the middle.

The chain employs TRBV28 and TRBJ2-7, with D possibly matching TRBD2 (7 bases). Looked up from germline, CDR1 is MDHEN and CDR2 is SYDVKM. V was trimmed by 3 bases and J by 6 bases, leaving 15 bases between them. The CDR3 length is 14 residues. CDR3 bases: TGTGCCAGCAGTTTCGCGGGGGCGCGCCCCGAGCAGTACTTC. Its protein product is CASSFAGARPEQYF.

The rearrangement links TRBV6-1 to TRBJ2-2, with TRBD2 matching 8 bases. Per the germline V gene, CDR1 is MNHNS and CDR2 is SASEGT. CDR3 size: 16 residues. The J segment lost 2 bases and the V segment lost 3 bases, leaving 5 bases of the junction unmatched. The CDR3 reads CASSDYGGVNTGELFF. CDR3 DNA sequence: TGTGCCAGCAGTGACTACGGGGGGGTCAACACCGGGGAGCTGTTTTTT.